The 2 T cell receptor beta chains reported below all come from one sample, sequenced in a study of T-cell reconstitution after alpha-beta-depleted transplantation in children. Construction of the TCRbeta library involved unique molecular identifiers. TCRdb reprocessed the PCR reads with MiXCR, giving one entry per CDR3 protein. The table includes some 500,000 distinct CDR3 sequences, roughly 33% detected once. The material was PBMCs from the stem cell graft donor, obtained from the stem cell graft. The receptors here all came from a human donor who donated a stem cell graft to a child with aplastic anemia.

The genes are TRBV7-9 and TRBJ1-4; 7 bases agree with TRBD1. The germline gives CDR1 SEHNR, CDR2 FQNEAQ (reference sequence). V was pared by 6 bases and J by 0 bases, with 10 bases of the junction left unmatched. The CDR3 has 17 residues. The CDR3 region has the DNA TGTGCCAGCAGTTCCGGGACAGTCTACGCAACTAATGAAAAACTGTTTTTT. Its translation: CASSSGTVYATNEKLFF.

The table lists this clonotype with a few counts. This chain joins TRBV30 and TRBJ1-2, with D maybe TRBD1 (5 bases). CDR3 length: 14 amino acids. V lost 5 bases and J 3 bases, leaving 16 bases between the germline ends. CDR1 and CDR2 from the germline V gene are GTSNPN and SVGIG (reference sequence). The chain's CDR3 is CAWDPGLSYYGYTF. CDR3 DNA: TGTGCCTGGGATCCGGGACTGTCATACTATGGCTACACCTTC.